This T cell receptor (beta chain) was retrieved from a study of blood T cells in healthy people across ages. Across the study: Roughly one uniquely barcoded beta molecule per two T cells was captured. General study findings and limits: When set beside aged donors, long-lived donors presented more naive CD4+ cells and higher diversity. Researchers judged that diversity estimates from one million T cells fell short of true values. Significant beta diversity loss was already apparent by age around 40, declining roughly linearly.

CDR3 length equals 12 residues. Per the germline V gene, CDR1 is SEHNR and CDR2 is FQNEAQ (reference sequence). Trimming cost V 5 bases and J 7 bases, with 11 bases left between them. Together with a sample-barcoded 5' primer, a J-beta primer mix was included in a second PCR lasting roughly 6 to 12 cycles. TCRdb re-called the 5' RACE reads with MiXCR, one entry per CDR3 protein. The sample has 1.5 million to 2 million distinct CDR3 sequences; around 48% are singletons. Worth noting for this clonotype: The antigen is not known.

The sample taken for sequencing was blood. This clonotype was obtained from a woman aged 40 to 50 in good health. The J gene is TRBJ1-1, the V gene TRBV7-9; D is undetermined. The CDR3 here is CASSGWGDEAFF. The CDR3 coding sequence is TGTGCCAGCAGCGGGTGGGGTGATGAAGCTTTCTTT.